This TCR beta chain stems from a study of T cell repertoires in cytomegalovirus infection. In the study overall: Public TCR beta signatures marked donors with CMV infection and the matching HLA.

TCRdb reprocessed the reads with MiXCR, giving one entry per CDR3 protein. The sample shows some 100,000 distinct CDR3 sequences, 23% of them seen only once. CDR1 is SGHNT and CDR2 is YYREEE in the germline V gene (reference sequence). This CDR3 has 16 residues. The germline V and J ends were trimmed by 2 bases and 2 bases, with 15 bases remaining between them. Sequencing was done on a sample of CD8+ T cells from PBMCs. V usage is TRBV5-4 and J usage is TRBJ2-3; a possible D gene is TRBD2 (6 bases). This clonotype was sampled from a human donor in good health (CMV status not recorded). Some clones in this sample may be carry-over from other donors' samples. The CDR3 bases are TGTGCCAGCAGCTTTGACCCGGGACTCAACACAGATACGCAGTATTTT. It encodes CASSFDPGLNTDTQYF.